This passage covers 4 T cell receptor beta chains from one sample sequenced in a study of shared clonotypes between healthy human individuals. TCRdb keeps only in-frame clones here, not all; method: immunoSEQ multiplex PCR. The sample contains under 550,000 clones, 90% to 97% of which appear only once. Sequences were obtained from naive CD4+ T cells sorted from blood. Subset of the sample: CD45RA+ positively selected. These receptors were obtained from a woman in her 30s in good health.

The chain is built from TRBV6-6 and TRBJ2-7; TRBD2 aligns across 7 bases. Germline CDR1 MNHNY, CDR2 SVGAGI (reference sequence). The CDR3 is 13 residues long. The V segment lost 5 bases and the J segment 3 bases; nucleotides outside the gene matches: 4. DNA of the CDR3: TGTGCCAGCAGTCGGACTAGGCTCTACGAGCAGTACTTC. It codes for CASSRTRLYEQYF.

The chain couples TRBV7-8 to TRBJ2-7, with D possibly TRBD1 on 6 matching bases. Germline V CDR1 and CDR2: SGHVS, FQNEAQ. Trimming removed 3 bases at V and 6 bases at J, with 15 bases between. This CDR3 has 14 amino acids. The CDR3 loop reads CASSFWTVPAEQYF. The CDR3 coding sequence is TGTGCCAGCAGCTTTTGGACAGTCCCCGCCGAGCAGTACTTC. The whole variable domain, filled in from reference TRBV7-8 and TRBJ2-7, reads GAGVSQSPRYKVAKRGQDVALRCDPISGHVSLFWYQQALGQGPEFLTYFQNEAQLDKSGLPSDRFFAERPEGSVSTLKIQRTQQEDSAVYLCASSFWTVPAEQYFGPGTRLTVT.

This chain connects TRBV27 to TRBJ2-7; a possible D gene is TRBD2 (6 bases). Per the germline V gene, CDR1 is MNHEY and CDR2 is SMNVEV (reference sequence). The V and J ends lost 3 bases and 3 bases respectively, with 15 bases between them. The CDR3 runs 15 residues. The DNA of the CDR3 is TGTGCCAGCAGTTTGGCCACGGGAGTCTACTACGAGCAGTACTTC. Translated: CASSLATGVYYEQYF.

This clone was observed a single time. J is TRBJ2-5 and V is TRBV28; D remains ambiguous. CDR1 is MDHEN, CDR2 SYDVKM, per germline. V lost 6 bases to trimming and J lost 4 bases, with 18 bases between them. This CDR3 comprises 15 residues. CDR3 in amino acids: CASRFSSMERETQYF. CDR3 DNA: TGTGCCAGCAGGTTTAGCTCCATGGAAAGAGAGACCCAGTACTTC.